The source of this TCR beta chain is a study of shared clonotypes between healthy human individuals. V gave up 1 base and J gave up 4 bases, with 13 bases separating them. Germline V CDR1 and CDR2: MNHNS, SASEGT. This CDR3 is 15 amino acids long. Profiling relied on immunoSEQ multiplex PCR, and the TCRdb table lists in-frame clones only, not all of them. Among under 650,000 clones listed, 95% to 97% were seen once. V gene TRBV6-1 combines with J gene TRBJ1-1; a possible D gene is TRBD1 (5 bases). The sequencing sample was made of naive CD4+ T cells sorted from blood. Stated subset: CD45RA+ positively selected. The origin of this receptor is a woman in her 30s in good health. In DNA form, the CDR3 reads TGTGCCAGCAGTGAAGGGTCGGACGGGGCCACTGAAGCTTTCTTT. Protein sequence: CASSEGSDGATEAFF.